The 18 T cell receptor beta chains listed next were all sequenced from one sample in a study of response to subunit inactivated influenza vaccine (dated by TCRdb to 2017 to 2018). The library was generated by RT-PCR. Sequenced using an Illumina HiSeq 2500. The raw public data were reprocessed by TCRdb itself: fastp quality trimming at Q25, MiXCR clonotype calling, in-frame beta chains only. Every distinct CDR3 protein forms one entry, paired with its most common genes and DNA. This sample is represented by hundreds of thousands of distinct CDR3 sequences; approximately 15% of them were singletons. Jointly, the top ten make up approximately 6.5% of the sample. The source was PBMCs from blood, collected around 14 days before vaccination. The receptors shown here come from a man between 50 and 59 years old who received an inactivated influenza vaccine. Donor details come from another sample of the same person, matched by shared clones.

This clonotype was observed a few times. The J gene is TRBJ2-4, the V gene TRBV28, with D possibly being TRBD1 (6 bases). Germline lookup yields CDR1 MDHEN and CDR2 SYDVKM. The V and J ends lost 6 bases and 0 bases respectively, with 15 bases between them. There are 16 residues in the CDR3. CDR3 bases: TGTGCCAGCAGCCTATCAGGGGATCTAGCCAAAAACATTCAGTACTTC. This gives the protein CASSLSGDLAKNIQYF. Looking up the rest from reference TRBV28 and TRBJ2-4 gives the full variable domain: DVKVTQSSRYLVKRTGEKVFLECVQDMDHENMFWYRQDPGLGLRLIYFSYDVKMKEKGDIPEGYSVSREKKERFSLILESASTNQTSMYLCASSLSGDLAKNIQYFGAGTRLSVL.

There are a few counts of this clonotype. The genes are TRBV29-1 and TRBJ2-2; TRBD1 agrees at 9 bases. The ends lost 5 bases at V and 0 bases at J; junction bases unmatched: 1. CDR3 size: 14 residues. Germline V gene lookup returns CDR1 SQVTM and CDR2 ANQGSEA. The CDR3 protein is CSVTGGPNTGELFF. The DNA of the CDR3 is TGCAGCGTTACAGGGGGCCCGAACACCGGGGAGCTGTTTTTT.

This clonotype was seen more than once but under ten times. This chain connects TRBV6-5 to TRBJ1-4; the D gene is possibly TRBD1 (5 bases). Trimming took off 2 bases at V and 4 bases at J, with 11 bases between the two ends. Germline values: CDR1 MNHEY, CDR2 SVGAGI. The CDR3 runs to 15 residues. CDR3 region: CASSYGPGINEKLFF. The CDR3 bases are TGTGCCAGCAGTTACGGGCCAGGGATTAATGAAAAACTGTTTTTT.

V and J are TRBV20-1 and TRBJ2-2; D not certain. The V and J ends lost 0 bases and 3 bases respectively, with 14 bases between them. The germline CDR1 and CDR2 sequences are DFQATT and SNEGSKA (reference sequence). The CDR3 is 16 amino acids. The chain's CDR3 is CSARDLTLSYTGELFF. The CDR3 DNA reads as TGCAGTGCTAGAGATTTAACGCTTTCTTACACCGGGGAGCTGTTTTTT.

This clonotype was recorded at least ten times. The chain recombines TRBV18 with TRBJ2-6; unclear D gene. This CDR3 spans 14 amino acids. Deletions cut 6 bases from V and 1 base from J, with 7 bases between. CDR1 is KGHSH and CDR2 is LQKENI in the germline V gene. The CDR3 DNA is TGTGCCAGCTCCCCAGGTTCTGGGGCCAACGTCCTGACTTTC. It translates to CASSPGSGANVLTF.

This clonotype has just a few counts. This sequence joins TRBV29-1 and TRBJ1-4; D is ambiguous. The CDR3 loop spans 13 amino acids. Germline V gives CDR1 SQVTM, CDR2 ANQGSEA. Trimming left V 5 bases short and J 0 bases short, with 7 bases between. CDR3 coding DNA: TGCAGCGTTTTGATACCAACTAATGAAAAACTGTTTTTT. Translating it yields CSVLIPTNEKLFF.

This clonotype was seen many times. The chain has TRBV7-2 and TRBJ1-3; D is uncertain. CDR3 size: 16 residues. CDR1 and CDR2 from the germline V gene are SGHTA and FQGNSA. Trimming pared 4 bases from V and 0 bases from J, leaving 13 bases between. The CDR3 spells CASSSTGSHSGNTIYF. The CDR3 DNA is TGTGCCAGCAGCTCGACCGGGTCCCACTCTGGAAACACCATATATTTT.

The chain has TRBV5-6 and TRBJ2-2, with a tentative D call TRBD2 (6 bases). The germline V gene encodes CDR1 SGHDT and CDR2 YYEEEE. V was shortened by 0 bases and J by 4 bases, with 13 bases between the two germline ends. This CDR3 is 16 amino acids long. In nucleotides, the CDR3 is TGTGCCAGCAGCTTGGGCTGGCAGGGAGGCACCGGGGAGCTGTTTTTT. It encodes CASSLGWQGGTGELFF.

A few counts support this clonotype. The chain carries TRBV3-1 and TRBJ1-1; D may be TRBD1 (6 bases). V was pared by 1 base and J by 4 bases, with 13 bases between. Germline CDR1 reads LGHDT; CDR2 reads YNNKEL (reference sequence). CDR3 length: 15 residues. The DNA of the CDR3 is TGTGCCAGCAGCCAAGCAGGGGCGCGTGGCACTGAAGCTTTCTTT. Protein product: CASSQAGARGTEAFF.

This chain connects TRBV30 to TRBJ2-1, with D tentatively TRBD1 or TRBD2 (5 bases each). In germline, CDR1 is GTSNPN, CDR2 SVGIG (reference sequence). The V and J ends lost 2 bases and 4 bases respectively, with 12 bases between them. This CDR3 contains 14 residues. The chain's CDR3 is CAWSMGTGYNEQFF. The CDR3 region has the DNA TGTGCCTGGAGTATGGGGACGGGGTACAATGAGCAGTTCTTC.

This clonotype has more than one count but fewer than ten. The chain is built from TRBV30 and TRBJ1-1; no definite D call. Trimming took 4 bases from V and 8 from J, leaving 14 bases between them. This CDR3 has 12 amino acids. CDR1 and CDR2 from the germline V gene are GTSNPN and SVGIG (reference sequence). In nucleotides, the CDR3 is TGTGCCTGGACCCGAAGGACCGTCGAAGCTTTCTTT. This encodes CAWTRRTVEAFF.

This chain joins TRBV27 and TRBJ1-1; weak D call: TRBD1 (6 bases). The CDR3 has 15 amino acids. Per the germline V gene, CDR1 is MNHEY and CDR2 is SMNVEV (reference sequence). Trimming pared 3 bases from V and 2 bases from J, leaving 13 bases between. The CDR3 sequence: CASSLMGALNTEAFF. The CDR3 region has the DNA TGTGCCAGCAGTTTGATGGGGGCCCTAAACACTGAAGCTTTCTTT.

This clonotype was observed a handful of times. DNA for the CDR3: TGTGCCAGCAGCCATGCCGGCGCCCTGAAAATGAACACTGAAGCTTTCTTT. Its protein product is CASSHAGALKMNTEAFF. The chain joins TRBV3-1 to TRBJ1-1; no definite D call. The germline gives CDR1 LGHDT, CDR2 YNNKEL (reference sequence). Deletions cut 3 bases from V and 0 bases from J, with 17 bases between. This CDR3 has 17 amino acids.

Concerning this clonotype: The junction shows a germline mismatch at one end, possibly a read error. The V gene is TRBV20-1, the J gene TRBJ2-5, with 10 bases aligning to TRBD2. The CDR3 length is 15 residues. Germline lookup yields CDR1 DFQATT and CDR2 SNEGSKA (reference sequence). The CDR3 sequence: CSAGDSGGIQETQYF. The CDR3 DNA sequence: TGCAGTGCTGGAGATAGCGGGGGGATCCAAGAGACCCAGTACTTC.

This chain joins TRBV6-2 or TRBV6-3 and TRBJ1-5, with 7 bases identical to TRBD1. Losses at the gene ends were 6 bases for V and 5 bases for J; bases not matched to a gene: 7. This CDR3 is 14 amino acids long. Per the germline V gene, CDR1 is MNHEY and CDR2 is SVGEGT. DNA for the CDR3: TGTGCCAGCAGACTCGACAGGGCTTATCAGCCCCAGCATTTT. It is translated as CASRLDRAYQPQHF.

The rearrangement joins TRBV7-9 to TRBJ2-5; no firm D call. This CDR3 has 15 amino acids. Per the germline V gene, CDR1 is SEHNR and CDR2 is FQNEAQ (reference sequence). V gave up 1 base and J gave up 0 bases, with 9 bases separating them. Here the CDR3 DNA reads TGTGCCAGCAGCTTAGAGGAAGTGTACCAAGAGACCCAGTACTTC. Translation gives CASSLEEVYQETQYF.

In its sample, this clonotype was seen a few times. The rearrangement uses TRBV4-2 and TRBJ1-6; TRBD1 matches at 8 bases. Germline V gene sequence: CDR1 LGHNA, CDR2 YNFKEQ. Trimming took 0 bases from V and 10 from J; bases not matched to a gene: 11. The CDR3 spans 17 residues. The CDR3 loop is CASSQDSTGALSSPLHF. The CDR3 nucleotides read TGTGCCAGCAGCCAAGATTCGACAGGGGCCCTTAGCTCACCCCTCCACTTT.

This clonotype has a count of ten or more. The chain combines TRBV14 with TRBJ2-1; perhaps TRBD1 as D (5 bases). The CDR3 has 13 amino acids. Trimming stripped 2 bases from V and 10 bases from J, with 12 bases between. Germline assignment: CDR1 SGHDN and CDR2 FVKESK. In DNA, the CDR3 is TGTGCCAGCAGCCAATCGACAGCAGGGGAGCAGTTCTTC. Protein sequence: CASSQSTAGEQFF.